This TCR beta chain originates from a study of T-cell memory formation after mild COVID-19. Findings and caveats of the study: Most CD4+ clones that shrank were in CM and EM, while CD8+ ones turned up in EMRA.

Via MiXCR, TCRdb re-called the 5' RACE reads, giving one row per CDR3 protein. Here the sample spans roughly 150,000 distinct CDR3 sequences, about 14% being singletons. This clonotype was seen more than once but under ten times. No antigen is known for it. Germline assignment: CDR1 MNHEY and CDR2 SVGAGI. V shed 5 bases and J 3 bases; nucleotides not matched to a gene: 4. The CDR3 runs 16 residues. Specimen: PBMCs or a T cell subset sorted from them (not recorded which). This rearrangement joins TRBV6-5 to TRBJ1-4; TRBD1 agrees at 12 bases. The clonotype comes from an adult woman who had mild COVID-19 (a few samples of this study predate the infection). Cell type and time point are not known. The CDR3 spells CASSPGQGAANEKLFF. CDR3 DNA sequence: TGTGCCAGCAGTCCGGGACAGGGGGCTGCTAATGAAAAACTGTTTTTT.